This T cell receptor beta chain is drawn from a study of T cells in Graves' hyperthyroidism and ophthalmopathy. About the research overall: Peripheral blood draws took place at initial diagnosis, ahead of any treatment.

The study based diagnoses on clinical symptoms, serum thyroxine and TRAb, thyroid ultrasound and orbital computed tomography. A note on this clonotype: Its target is not known.

Germline assignment: CDR1 MNHNS and CDR2 SASEGT. There are 13 residues in the CDR3. The ends were cut back, 6 bases at V and 2 bases at J, with 11 bases in the middle. Points from the study as a whole: Blood samples included most of the expanded thyroid clonotypes exceeding 0.001.

Amplification of TCR beta CDR3 regions used RNA as the template. The primer set for the first-round RT-PCR of the TCR CDR3 was HTBI. MiXCR, applied by TCRdb to the multiplex PCR reads, yields one record per CDR3 protein. The sample carries about 720,000 distinct CDR3 sequences, roughly 15% recorded once. The J gene is TRBJ2-7, the V gene TRBV6-1; possibly TRBD1 for D (5 bases). The source of this sequence is a man between 18 and 35 years old with Graves' hyperthyroidism. Input material: blood. The CDR3 here is CASRGAVPYEQYF. CDR3 sequence (DNA): TGTGCCAGCAGAGGGGCGGTTCCCTACGAGCAGTACTTC.